This T cell receptor beta chain was obtained from a study of cytomegalovirus exposure and HLA in healthy donors. This CDR3 contains 14 residues. It was with 60 Vbeta and 13 Jbeta primers that the PCR ran. Only in-frame clones appear in the TCRdb table, and some are missing; sequencing was by immunoSEQ multiplex PCR. This sample's clone table lists about 130,000 clones. The chain couples TRBV12-1 to TRBJ1-1; no DNA check was done on the table's D call, TRBD1. TRBV12-1 is an annotated pseudogene. The TCR sequence derives from a man aged 30 to 45 in good health and CMV-seronegative. Sequenced material: PBMCs. CDR3 protein: CASSLQGGTTEAFF. CDR3 coding DNA: TGTGCCAGCAGCTTACAGGGGGGGACCACTGAAGCTTTCTTT.